This T cell receptor (beta chain) originates from a study of shared clonotypes between healthy human individuals. Overall study context: Per donor, three plates held CD4 naive cells, three held CD4 memory, two held CD8 naive and one held CD8 memory.

Study results and caveats: On the whole, naive subsets had larger estimated richness than memory subsets had.

The material for each subset, its genomic DNA, was split evenly across several immunoSEQ plates. Profiling relied on immunoSEQ multiplex PCR, and the TCRdb table lists in-frame clones only, not all of them. The data contain over a million clones, 75% to 85% of them singletons. Germline trimming cut 5 bases from V and 0 bases from J; bases unmatched to any gene: 2. This CDR3 is built from 14 residues. Per germline, CDR1 LNHDA and CDR2 SQIVND (reference sequence). Remarks on this clone: Antigen specificity is unknown.

The V call is TRBV19, the J call TRBJ1-2; 8 positions agree with TRBD1. The receptor comes from a man aged 18 to 29 in good health. Some clones in this sample may be carry-over from other donors' samples. The source material was memory CD4+ T cells from PBMCs. This sample's subset: CD45RA-negative fraction. Here the CDR3 reads CASSGDRTNYGYTF. CDR3 DNA sequence: TGTGCCAGTAGTGGGGACAGGACTAACTATGGCTACACCTTC. Together with reference TRBV19 and TRBJ1-2, the CDR3 gives the full variable domain: DGGITQSPKYLFRKEGQNVTLSCEQNLNHDAMYWYRQDPGQGLRLIYYSQIVNDFQKGDIAEGYSVSREKKESFPLTVTSAQKNPTAFYLCASSGDRTNYGYTFGSGTRLTVV.